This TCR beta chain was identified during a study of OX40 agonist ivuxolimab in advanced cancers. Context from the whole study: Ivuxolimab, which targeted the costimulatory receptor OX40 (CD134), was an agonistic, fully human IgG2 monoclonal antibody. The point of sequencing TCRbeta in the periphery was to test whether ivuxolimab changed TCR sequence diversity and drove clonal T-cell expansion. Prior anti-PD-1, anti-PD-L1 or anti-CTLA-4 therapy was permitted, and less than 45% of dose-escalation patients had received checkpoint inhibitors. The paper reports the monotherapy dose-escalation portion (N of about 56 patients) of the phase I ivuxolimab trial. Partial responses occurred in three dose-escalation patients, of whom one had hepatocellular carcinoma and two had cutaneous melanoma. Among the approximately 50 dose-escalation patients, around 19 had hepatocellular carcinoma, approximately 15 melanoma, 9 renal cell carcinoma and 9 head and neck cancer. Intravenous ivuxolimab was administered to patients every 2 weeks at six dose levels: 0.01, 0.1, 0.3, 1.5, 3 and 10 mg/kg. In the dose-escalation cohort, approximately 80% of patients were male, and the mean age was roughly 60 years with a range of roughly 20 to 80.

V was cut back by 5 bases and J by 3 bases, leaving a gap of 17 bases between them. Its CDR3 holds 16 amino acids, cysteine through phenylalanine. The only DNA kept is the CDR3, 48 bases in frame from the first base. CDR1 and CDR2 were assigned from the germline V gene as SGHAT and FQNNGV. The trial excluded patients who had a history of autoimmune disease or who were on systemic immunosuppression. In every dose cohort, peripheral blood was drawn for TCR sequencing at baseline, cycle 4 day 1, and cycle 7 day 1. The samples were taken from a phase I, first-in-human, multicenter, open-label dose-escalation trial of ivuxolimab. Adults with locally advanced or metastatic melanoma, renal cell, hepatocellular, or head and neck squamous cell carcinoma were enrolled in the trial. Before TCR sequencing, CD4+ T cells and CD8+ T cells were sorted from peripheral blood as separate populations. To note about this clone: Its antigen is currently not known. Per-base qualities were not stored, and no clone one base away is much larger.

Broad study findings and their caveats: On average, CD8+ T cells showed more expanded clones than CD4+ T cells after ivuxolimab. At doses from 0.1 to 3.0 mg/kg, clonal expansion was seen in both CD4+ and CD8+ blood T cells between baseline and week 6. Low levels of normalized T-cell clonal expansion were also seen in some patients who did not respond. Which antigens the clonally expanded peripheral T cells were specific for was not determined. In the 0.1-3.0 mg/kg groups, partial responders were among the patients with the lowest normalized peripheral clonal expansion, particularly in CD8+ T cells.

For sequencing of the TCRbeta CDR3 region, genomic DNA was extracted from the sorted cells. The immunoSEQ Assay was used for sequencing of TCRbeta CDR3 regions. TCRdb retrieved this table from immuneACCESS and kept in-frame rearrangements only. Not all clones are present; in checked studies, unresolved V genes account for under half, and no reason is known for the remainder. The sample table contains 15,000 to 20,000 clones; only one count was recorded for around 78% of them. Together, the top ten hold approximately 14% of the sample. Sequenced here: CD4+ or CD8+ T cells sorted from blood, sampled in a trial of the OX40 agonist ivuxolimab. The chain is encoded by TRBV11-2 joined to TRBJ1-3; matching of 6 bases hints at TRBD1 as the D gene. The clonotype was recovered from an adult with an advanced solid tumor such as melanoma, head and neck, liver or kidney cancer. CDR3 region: CASSVARGRDGNTIYF. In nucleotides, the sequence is TGTGCCAGCAGCGTGGCCAGGGGAAGAGATGGAAACACCATATATTTT.